This TCR beta chain is drawn from a study of cytomegalovirus exposure and HLA in healthy donors. Study overall: In a later analysis, the roughly 130 validation repertoires were reported to have used the same platform as the 600 to 800 first-cohort repertoires. Points from the study as a whole: Cytomegalovirus association was listed for roughly 160 TCR beta chains. Rarity held for most TCR sequences, but there were some public TCRs that occurred in many donors.

Sequencing was performed with immunoSEQ multiplex PCR; in TCRdb, only in-frame clones are kept and a portion is missing. In the table there are 60,000 to 80,000 clones, just under 85% of which are singletons. As concerns this clone: The antigen remains unidentified.

CDR3 size: 18 residues. J lost 0 bases, V lost 0 bases, and 8 bases had no gene match. In germline, CDR1 is MNHEY, CDR2 SMNVEV (reference sequence). The study drew the donors from its roughly 120-subject validation cohort, separate from the approximately 690-subject first cohort. Sequenced material: PBMCs. V gene TRBV27 combines with J gene TRBJ2-3, with TRBD2 identical over 8 bases. The source of this sequence is a man younger than 45 in good health and CMV-seronegative. The CDR3, as DNA: TGTGCCAGCAGTTTATCGCCGGGACTAGGGTGGAGCACAGATACGCAGTATTTT. It is translated as CASSLSPGLGWSTDTQYF.